A selection of T cell receptor beta chains follows, all from one sample in a study of blood T cell repertoires in COVID-19. TCRdb's table, derived via immunoSEQ multiplex PCR, lists solely in-frame clones and lacks some. The sample yields approximately 150,000 clones, 75% to 90% seen once. Sequencing was performed on peripheral blood. These receptors came from a man aged 55 to 70 with active or convalescent COVID-19. The CDR3 runs from the conserved cysteine through the conserved F or W. The D gene is left open where the match is weak. A row's size may be missing; if present it is once, few, many or a size class.

d_gene: .
j_gene: TRBJ1-3
v_gene: TRBV10-3
abundance: .
CDR3nt: TGTGCCATCAGTGGACAGGTAGCAAGCTCTGGAAACACCATATATTTT
CDR3aa: CAISGQVASSGNTIYF

d_gene: TRBD1
j_gene: TRBJ2-7
v_gene: TRBV2
abundance: .
CDR3nt: TGTGCCAGCAGTGAAGCGGGGACAGGTTCCTACGAGCAGTACTTC
CDR3aa: CASSEAGTGSYEQYF

d_gene: .
j_gene: TRBJ1-1
v_gene: TRBV2
abundance: .
CDR3nt: TGTGCCAGCAGTGATCTCGGGAGGGCTTTCTTT
CDR3aa: CASSDLGRAFF

d_gene: .
j_gene: TRBJ2-1
v_gene: TRBV19
abundance: .
CDR3nt: TGTGCCAGTACCAGTGGGAGTGCCAGAACTAATGAGCAGTTCTTC
CDR3aa: CASTSGSARTNEQFF

d_gene: TRBD2
j_gene: TRBJ2-3
v_gene: TRBV27
abundance: .
CDR3nt: TGTGCCAGCAGTTTCTCGGGACTAGCGGGAGGGACAGATACGCAGTATTTT
CDR3aa: CASSFSGLAGGTDTQYF

d_gene: TRBD1
j_gene: TRBJ1-5
v_gene: TRBV18
abundance: .
CDR3nt: TGTGCCAGCTCACCCCGGACAGGGGGACAGCCCCAGCATTTT
CDR3aa: CASSPRTGGQPQHF

d_gene: .
j_gene: TRBJ2-5
v_gene: TRBV11-3
abundance: .
CDR3nt: TGTGCCAGCAGCTTAGGAGCAGGGGGGAAGACCCAGTACTTC
CDR3aa: CASSLGAGGKTQYF

d_gene: TRBD1
j_gene: TRBJ1-3
v_gene: TRBV28
abundance: .
CDR3nt: TGTGCCAGCAGCCGACAGGGGACTGGAAACACCATATATTTT
CDR3aa: CASSRQGTGNTIYF

d_gene: .
j_gene: TRBJ1-5
v_gene: TRBV2
abundance: .
CDR3nt: TGTGCCAGCAGTTCAACGGGCCAGGGTAGTCAGCCCCAGCATTTT
CDR3aa: CASSSTGQGSQPQHF

d_gene: TRBD1
j_gene: TRBJ1-6
v_gene: TRBV25-1
abundance: .
CDR3nt: TGTGCCAGCAGCAAGGGACAGGGATCTTCACCCCTCCACTTT
CDR3aa: CASSKGQGSSPLHF

d_gene: .
j_gene: TRBJ2-3
v_gene: TRBV7-9
abundance: once
CDR3nt: TGTGCCAGCAGCTCCGGGATCAGCACAGATACGCAGTATTTT
CDR3aa: CASSSGISTDTQYF

d_gene: TRBD1
j_gene: TRBJ1-2
v_gene: TRBV2
abundance: once
CDR3nt: TGTGCCAGCAGTGTGGGACAGGGGGTCCCCTATGGCTACACCTTC
CDR3aa: CASSVGQGVPYGYTF

d_gene: TRBD2
j_gene: TRBJ2-1
v_gene: TRBV9
abundance: .
CDR3nt: TGTGCCAGCAGGGGTCCGACTAGCGGAGAATACAATGAGCAGTTCTTC
CDR3aa: CASRGPTSGEYNEQFF

d_gene: TRBD2
j_gene: TRBJ2-3
v_gene: TRBV6-1
abundance: .
CDR3nt: TGTGCCAGCAGTGTAGCGGGAGGCACAGATACGCAGTATTTT
CDR3aa: CASSVAGGTDTQYF

d_gene: TRBD2
j_gene: TRBJ2-7
v_gene: TRBV6-5
abundance: .
CDR3nt: TGTGCCAGCAGGCCTAGCGGGAGGTCCTCCTACGAGCAGTACTTC
CDR3aa: CASRPSGRSSYEQYF

d_gene: .
j_gene: TRBJ2-3
v_gene: TRBV7-9
abundance: .
CDR3nt: TGTGCCAGCAGCCCGTCCGTCGCAGATACGCAGTATTTT
CDR3aa: CASSPSVADTQYF

d_gene: .
j_gene: TRBJ1-3
v_gene: TRBV28
abundance: once
CDR3nt: TGTGCCAGCAGTCGCGGGATCTCTGGAAACACCATATATTTT
CDR3aa: CASSRGISGNTIYF

d_gene: TRBD1
j_gene: TRBJ2-1
v_gene: TRBV5-1
abundance: .
CDR3nt: TGCGCCAGCAGCGCCACAGGGGGCGCTTACAATGAGCAGTTCTTC
CDR3aa: CASSATGGAYNEQFF

d_gene: .
j_gene: TRBJ2-7
v_gene: TRBV28
abundance: .
CDR3nt: TGTGCCAGCAGTTTTTGGCAGGGAAGCGAGCAGTACTTC
CDR3aa: CASSFWQGSEQYF

d_gene: .
j_gene: TRBJ2-3
v_gene: TRBV19
abundance: .
CDR3nt: TGTGCCAGTAGTATAGATCGGAACAGCCTTCCTACGCAGTATTTT
CDR3aa: CASSIDRNSLPTQYF

d_gene: TRBD2
j_gene: TRBJ2-3
v_gene: TRBV6-2/TRBV6-3
abundance: .
CDR3nt: TGTGCCAGCAGCCGAGGACTCACCGCGGGGGCAGATACGCAGTATTTT
CDR3aa: CASSRGLTAGADTQYF

d_gene: .
j_gene: TRBJ2-3
v_gene: TRBV9
abundance: .
CDR3nt: TGTGCCAGCAGCGTGAGACTAGTCTCCACAGATACGCAGTATTTT
CDR3aa: CASSVRLVSTDTQYF

d_gene: .
j_gene: TRBJ1-6
v_gene: TRBV27
abundance: few
CDR3nt: TGTGCCAGCAGTTCAGGGCGGGAGAATTCACCCCTCCACTTT
CDR3aa: CASSSGRENSPLHF

d_gene: .
j_gene: TRBJ1-3
v_gene: TRBV9
abundance: once
CDR3nt: TGTGCCAGCAGCGTAGGCGGGGCAGACTCTGGAAACACCATATATTTT
CDR3aa: CASSVGGADSGNTIYF

d_gene: TRBD1
j_gene: TRBJ1-1
v_gene: TRBV20-1
abundance: once
CDR3nt: TGCAGTGCTAGTGCAGGGGGGACATTTAGTGCTTTCTTT
CDR3aa: CSASAGGTFSAFF

d_gene: TRBD1
j_gene: TRBJ2-7
v_gene: TRBV6-5
abundance: .
CDR3nt: TGTGCCAGCAGCGCGGACAGGGCCTACGAGCAGTACTTC
CDR3aa: CASSADRAYEQYF

d_gene: TRBD2
j_gene: TRBJ2-1
v_gene: TRBV29-1
abundance: .
CDR3nt: TGCAGCGCCCCTGCGAGCGGGAGGTACAATGAGCAGTTCTTC
CDR3aa: CSAPASGRYNEQFF

d_gene: TRBD1
j_gene: TRBJ1-3
v_gene: TRBV5-1
abundance: .
CDR3nt: TGCGCCAGCAGCCCAGACAGGGGGCTTGGAAACACCATATATTTT
CDR3aa: CASSPDRGLGNTIYF

d_gene: .
j_gene: TRBJ1-1
v_gene: TRBV6-5
abundance: .
CDR3nt: TGTGCCAGCAGTTGGGGAGGGGGGCATAAGAACACTGAAGCTTTCTTT
CDR3aa: CASSWGGGHKNTEAFF

d_gene: .
j_gene: TRBJ1-1
v_gene: TRBV7-9
abundance: .
CDR3nt: TGTGCCAGCAGCTTAGGGCACAGGGCGGGCACTGAAGCTTTCTTT
CDR3aa: CASSLGHRAGTEAFF

d_gene: .
j_gene: TRBJ1-5
v_gene: TRBV18
abundance: .
CDR3nt: TGTGCCAGCTCAGGCAGCGGCAATCAGCCCCAGCATTTT
CDR3aa: CASSGSGNQPQHF

d_gene: TRBD2
j_gene: TRBJ2-2
v_gene: TRBV19
abundance: .
CDR3nt: TGTGCCAGTAGTACGGGGGGCACCGGGGAGCTGTTTTTT
CDR3aa: CASSTGGTGELFF

d_gene: .
j_gene: TRBJ2-7
v_gene: TRBV21-1
abundance: .
CDR3nt: TGTGCCAGCAGCAATGTACAGGGATACGAGCAGTACTTC
CDR3aa: CASSNVQGYEQYF

d_gene: TRBD1
j_gene: TRBJ2-7
v_gene: TRBV5-5
abundance: .
CDR3nt: TGTGCCAGCAGCCCGTCGCCGGGACAGTCCTACGAGCAGTACTTC
CDR3aa: CASSPSPGQSYEQYF

d_gene: .
j_gene: TRBJ2-5
v_gene: TRBV19
abundance: .
CDR3nt: TGTGCCAGTAGGGGGCAGGGTAGAGAGACCCAGTACTTC
CDR3aa: CASRGQGRETQYF

d_gene: .
j_gene: TRBJ2-1
v_gene: TRBV6-5
abundance: .
CDR3nt: TGTGCCAGCAGTTACCAGGGGCAGAAGCCCCAAGAGCAGTTCTTC
CDR3aa: CASSYQGQKPQEQFF

d_gene: TRBD2
j_gene: TRBJ2-7
v_gene: TRBV28
abundance: .
CDR3nt: TGTGCCAGCAGTCCCCGAGTCGGGACTAGCGGGACCCGTTGGTACGAGCAGTACTTC
CDR3aa: CASSPRVGTSGTRWYEQYF

d_gene: .
j_gene: TRBJ1-1
v_gene: TRBV5-4
abundance: .
CDR3nt: TGTGCCAGCAGCTGGGGGCAGGGGATTTTCACTGAAGCTTTCTTT
CDR3aa: CASSWGQGIFTEAFF

d_gene: TRBD1
j_gene: TRBJ2-7
v_gene: TRBV6-5
abundance: .
CDR3nt: TGTGCCAGCAGTTACTCTGGGGCAGGGGGAAACTACGAGCAGTACTTC
CDR3aa: CASSYSGAGGNYEQYF

d_gene: TRBD1
j_gene: TRBJ1-1
v_gene: TRBV2
abundance: .
CDR3nt: TGTGCCAGCAGCGGACAGGGCTGGGGCACTGAAGCTTTCTTT
CDR3aa: CASSGQGWGTEAFF

d_gene: .
j_gene: TRBJ1-1
v_gene: TRBV29-1
abundance: .
CDR3nt: TGCAGCGTTGACAGGGCTTACGATGAAGCTTTCTTT
CDR3aa: CSVDRAYDEAFF

d_gene: TRBD1
j_gene: TRBJ1-6
v_gene: TRBV7-9
abundance: .
CDR3nt: TGTGCCAGCAGGACCGACAGGGGTCATTCACCCCTCCACTTT
CDR3aa: CASRTDRGHSPLHF